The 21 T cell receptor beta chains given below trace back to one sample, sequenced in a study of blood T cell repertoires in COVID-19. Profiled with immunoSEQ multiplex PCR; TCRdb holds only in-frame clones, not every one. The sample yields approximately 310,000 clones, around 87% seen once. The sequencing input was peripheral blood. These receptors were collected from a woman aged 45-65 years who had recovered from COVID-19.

This CDR3 is CASSSADSLSYEQYF. Here the CDR3 DNA reads TGTGCCAGCAGTTCTGCGGACAGCCTATCCTACGAGCAGTACTTC. The genes are TRBV28 and TRBJ2-7, with D maybe TRBD1 (6 bases). Germline V gene sequence: CDR1 MDHEN, CDR2 SYDVKM. This CDR3 contains 15 residues. The V end was cut by 4 bases, the J end by 1 base, with 14 bases between.

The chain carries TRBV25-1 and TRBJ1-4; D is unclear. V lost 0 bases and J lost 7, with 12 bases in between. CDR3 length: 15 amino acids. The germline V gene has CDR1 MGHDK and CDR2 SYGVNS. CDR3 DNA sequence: TGTGCCAGCAGTGAATATATGTCGGGAGGTGAAAAACTGTTTTTT. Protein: CASSEYMSGGEKLFF.

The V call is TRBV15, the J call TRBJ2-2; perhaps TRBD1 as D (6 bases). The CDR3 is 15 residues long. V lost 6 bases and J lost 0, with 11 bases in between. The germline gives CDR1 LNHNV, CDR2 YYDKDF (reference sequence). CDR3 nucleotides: TGTGCCACCAGGAGGGGGAGTCCGAACACCGGGGAGCTGTTTTTT. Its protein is CATRRGSPNTGELFF.

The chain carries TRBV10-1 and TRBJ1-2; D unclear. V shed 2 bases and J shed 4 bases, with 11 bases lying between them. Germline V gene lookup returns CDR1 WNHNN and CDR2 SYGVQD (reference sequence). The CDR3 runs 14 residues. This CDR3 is CASSEGTVGYGYTF. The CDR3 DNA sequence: TGCGCCAGCAGTGAGGGAACAGTTGGCTATGGCTACACCTTC.

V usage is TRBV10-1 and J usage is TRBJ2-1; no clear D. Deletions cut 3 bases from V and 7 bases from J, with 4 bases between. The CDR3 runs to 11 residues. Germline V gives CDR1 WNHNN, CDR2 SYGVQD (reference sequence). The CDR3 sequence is CASSDRNEQFF. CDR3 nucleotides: TGCGCCAGCAGTGATCGGAATGAGCAGTTCTTC.

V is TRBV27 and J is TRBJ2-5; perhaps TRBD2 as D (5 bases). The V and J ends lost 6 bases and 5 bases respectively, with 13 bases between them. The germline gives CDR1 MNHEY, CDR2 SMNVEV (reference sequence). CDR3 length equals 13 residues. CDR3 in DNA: TGTGCCAGCAGATCGGCGGGTCAGGAGACCCAGTACTTC. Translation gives CASRSAGQETQYF.

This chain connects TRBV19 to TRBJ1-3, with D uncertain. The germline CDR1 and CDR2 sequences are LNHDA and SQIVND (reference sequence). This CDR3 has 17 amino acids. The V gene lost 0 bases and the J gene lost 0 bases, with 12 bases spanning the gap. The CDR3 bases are TGTGCCAGTAGTATAGATCACTCCGGGAGCTCTGGAAACACCATATATTTT. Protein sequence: CASSIDHSGSSGNTIYF.

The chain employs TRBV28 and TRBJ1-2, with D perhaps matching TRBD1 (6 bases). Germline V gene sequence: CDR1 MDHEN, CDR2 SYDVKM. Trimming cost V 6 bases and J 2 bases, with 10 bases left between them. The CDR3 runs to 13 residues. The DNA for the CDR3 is TGTGCCAGCAGCACAGGGCAGAACTATGGCTACACCTTC. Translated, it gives CASSTGQNYGYTF.

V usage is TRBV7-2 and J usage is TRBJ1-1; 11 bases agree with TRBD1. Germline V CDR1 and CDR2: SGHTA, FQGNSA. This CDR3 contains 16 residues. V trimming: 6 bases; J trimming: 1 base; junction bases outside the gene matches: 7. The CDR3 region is CASRRTGGARNTEAFF. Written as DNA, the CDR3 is TGTGCCAGCAGACGGACAGGGGGCGCGAGGAACACTGAAGCTTTCTTT.

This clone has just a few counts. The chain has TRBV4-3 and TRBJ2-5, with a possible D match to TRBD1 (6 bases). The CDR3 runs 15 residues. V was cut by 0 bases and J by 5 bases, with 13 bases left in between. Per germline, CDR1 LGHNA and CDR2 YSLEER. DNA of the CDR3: TGCGCCAGCAGCCAAGATAAGGGGGTTTGGGAGACCCAGTACTTC. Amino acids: CASSQDKGVWETQYF.

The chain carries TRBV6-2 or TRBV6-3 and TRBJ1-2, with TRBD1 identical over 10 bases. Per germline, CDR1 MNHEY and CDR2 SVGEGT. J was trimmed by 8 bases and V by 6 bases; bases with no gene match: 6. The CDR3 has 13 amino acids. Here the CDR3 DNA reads TGTGCCAGCAGCCCGGACAGGGGGATGGGCTACACCTTC. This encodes CASSPDRGMGYTF.

CDR3 nucleotides: TGTGCCAGTAGTATCGGCTCAGGGGGCGAGACCTACAATGAGCAGTTCTTC. This sequence encodes CASSIGSGGETYNEQFF. The chain couples TRBV19 to TRBJ2-1; TRBD1 matches 8 bases. With V trimmed by 3 bases and J by 2 bases, 9 bases remained unmatched. The CDR3 sequence is 17 residues long. Germline CDR1 is LNHDA and CDR2 is SQIVND (reference sequence).

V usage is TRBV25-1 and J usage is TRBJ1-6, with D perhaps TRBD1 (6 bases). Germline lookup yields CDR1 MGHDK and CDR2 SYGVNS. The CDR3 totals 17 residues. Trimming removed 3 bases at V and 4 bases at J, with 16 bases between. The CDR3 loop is CASSETAGVRYNSPLHF. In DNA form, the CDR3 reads TGTGCCAGCAGTGAGACGGCAGGGGTCCGTTATAATTCACCCCTCCACTTT.

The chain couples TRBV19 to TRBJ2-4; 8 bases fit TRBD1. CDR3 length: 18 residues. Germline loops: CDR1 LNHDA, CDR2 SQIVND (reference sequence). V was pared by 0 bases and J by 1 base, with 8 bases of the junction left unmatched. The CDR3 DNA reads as TGTGCCAGTAGTATAGATAGGTGGCAGGGGGCGGCCAAAAACATTCAGTACTTC. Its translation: CASSIDRWQGAAKNIQYF. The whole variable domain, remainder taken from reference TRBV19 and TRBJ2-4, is DGGITQSPKYLFRKEGQNVTLSCEQNLNHDAMYWYRQDPGQGLRLIYYSQIVNDFQKGDIAEGYSVSREKKESFPLTVTSAQKNPTAFYLCASSIDRWQGAAKNIQYFGAGTRLSVL.

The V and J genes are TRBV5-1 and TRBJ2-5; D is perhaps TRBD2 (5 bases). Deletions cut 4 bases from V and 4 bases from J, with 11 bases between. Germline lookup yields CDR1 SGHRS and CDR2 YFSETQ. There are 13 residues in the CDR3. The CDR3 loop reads CASSPGGGETQYF. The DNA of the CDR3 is TGCGCCAGCAGCCCGGGCGGAGGAGAGACCCAGTACTTC.

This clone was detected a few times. The DNA of the CDR3 is TGTGCCAGTAGTGGTAGCGGGCGTGTCCCCTACGAGCAGTACTTC. It specifies CASSGSGRVPYEQYF. The J gene is TRBJ2-7, the V gene TRBV19; 7 bases map to TRBD2. This CDR3 comprises 15 residues. The germline CDR1 and CDR2 sequences are LNHDA and SQIVND (reference sequence). J gave up 2 bases and V 5 bases, and 9 bases lay outside the gene matches.

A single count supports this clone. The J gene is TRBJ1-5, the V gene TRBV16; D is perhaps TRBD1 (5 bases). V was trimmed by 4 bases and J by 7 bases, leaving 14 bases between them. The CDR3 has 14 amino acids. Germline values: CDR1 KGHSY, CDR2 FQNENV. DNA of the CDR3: TGTGCCAGCAGCCTTGGGAGGGGAGGACAGCCCCAGCATTTT. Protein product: CASSLGRGGQPQHF.

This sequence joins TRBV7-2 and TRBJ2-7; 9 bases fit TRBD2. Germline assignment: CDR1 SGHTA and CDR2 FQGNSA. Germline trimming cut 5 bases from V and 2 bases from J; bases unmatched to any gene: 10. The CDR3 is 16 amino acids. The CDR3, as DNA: TGTGCCAGCAGCCCCCCAGGGGCGGGAGGGCCCTACGAGCAGTACTTC. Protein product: CASSPPGAGGPYEQYF.

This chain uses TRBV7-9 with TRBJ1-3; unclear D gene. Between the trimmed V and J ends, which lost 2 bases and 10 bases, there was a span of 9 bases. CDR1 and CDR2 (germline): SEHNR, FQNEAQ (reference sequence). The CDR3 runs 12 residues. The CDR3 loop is CASSLRGRTIYF. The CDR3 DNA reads TGTGCCAGCAGCTTAAGAGGGCGGACCATATATTTT.

CDR3 nucleotides: TGTGCCAGCAGTTTAGTGCGCGCCACAGATACGCAGTATTTT. It encodes CASSLVRATDTQYF. This chain uses TRBV28 with TRBJ2-3; D remains ambiguous. V was trimmed by 2 bases and J by 2 bases, leaving 8 bases between them. CDR3 length: 14 amino acids. Germline CDR1 is MDHEN and CDR2 is SYDVKM.

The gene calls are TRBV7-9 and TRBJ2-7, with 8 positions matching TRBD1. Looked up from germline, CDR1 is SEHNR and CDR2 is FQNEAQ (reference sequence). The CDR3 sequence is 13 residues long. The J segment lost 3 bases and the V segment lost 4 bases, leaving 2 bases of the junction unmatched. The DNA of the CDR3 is TGTGCCAGCAGCTCTGACAGGGGCTACGAGCAGTACTTC. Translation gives CASSSDRGYEQYF.